This T cell receptor beta chain is drawn from a study of cytomegalovirus exposure and HLA in healthy donors. Clones were sequenced by immunoSEQ multiplex PCR, and TCRdb holds only the in-frame ones, with some missing. The sample comprises 100,000 to 150,000 clones, 85% to 90% of which are singletons, and 1% to 1.4% rests with the top ten. The study's findings and limits: Generally TCR sequences proved uncommon, though certain public TCRs appeared in numerous donors. Overall, approximately 180 TCR beta chains were annotated as cytomegalovirus-associated. One later analysis, an examination of the 100 to 150 validation repertoires, found that first-cohort TCR clusters tended to co-occur in them.

This CDR3 is built from 14 residues. The germline V and J ends were trimmed by 3 bases and 3 bases, with 11 bases remaining between them. Germline-derived CDR1 and CDR2 are SGHTA and FQGNSA. These donors were members of the approximately 120-subject validation cohort, a group separate from the approximately 670-subject first cohort. Regarding this clone: Its antigen is as yet unknown.

This sequence joins TRBV7-2 and TRBJ1-2, with D possibly TRBD1 on 5 matching bases. The sequenced material came from PBMCs. The sequence derives from a woman under 30 in good health and CMV-seronegative. CDR3 sequence reads: CASSFPGRHYGYTF. The CDR3 DNA reads as TGTGCCAGCAGCTTTCCAGGGCGTCACTATGGCTACACCTTC.